Shown below are 3 T cell receptor beta chains from a single sample sequenced in a study of cytomegalovirus exposure and HLA in healthy donors. Amplification used 60 Vbeta primers and 13 Jbeta primers. Using immunoSEQ multiplex PCR, the repertoire was profiled, and TCRdb retains in-frame clones only, with some absent. This sample has about 140,000 clones, with about 78% found just once. Specimen: PBMCs. The receptors stem from a male donor in good health and CMV-seronegative.

This clone was detected only a few times. The chain couples TRBV10-3 to TRBJ2-3, with D perhaps matching TRBD2 (5 bases). Germline CDR1 reads ENHRY; CDR2 reads SYGVKD. The CDR3 runs to 14 residues. V was pared by 8 bases and J by 4 bases, with 16 bases between. CDR3 DNA sequence: TGTGCCATCGGGTCAGCGGCACCGCCAGATACGCAGTATTTT. Its translation: CAIGSAAPPDTQYF.

This chain links TRBV4-2 with TRBJ1-4; D is possibly TRBD1 (5 bases). This CDR3 is 17 amino acids long. The germline gives CDR1 LGHNA, CDR2 YNFKEQ. With 4 bases removed from V and 5 bases from J, the gap between germline ends came to 20 bases. This CDR3 reads CASSPRERGLENEKLFF. The CDR3 DNA reads as TGTGCCAGCAGCCCCCGGGAGCGGGGACTCGAGAATGAAAAACTGTTTTTT.

The chain employs TRBV4-3 and TRBJ2-6, with D hard to call. The CDR3 covers 16 residues. V was shortened by 0 bases and J by 0 bases, with 6 bases between the two germline ends. From germline, CDR1 is LGHNA and CDR2 YSLEER. CDR3 nucleotides: TGCGCCAGCAGCCAAGATGTATCCTCTGGGGCCAACGTCCTGACTTTC. As protein: CASSQDVSSGANVLTF.